This T cell receptor (beta chain) was obtained from a study of tumor-infiltrating lymphocytes in primary liver carcinoma. Broader study findings: When set against blood, tumors had a significantly higher top-250-clone fraction (p = 0.039). A small share of top clones, only about 8-25%, was found in all five tumor regions.

Regarding this clonotype: Its antigen is currently unknown. Because it lacks the conserved phenylalanine or tryptophan at the end, this CDR3 is likely a read error.

This CDR3 comprises 13 residues. V lost 0 bases and J lost 8, with 7 bases in between. TCR beta cDNA was reverse-transcribed from 400 to 500 ng of total RNA. The reaction used a constant-region primer and ProtoScript II reverse transcriptase. Sequencing libraries for TCR beta derived from three nested multiplex PCR rounds that used slightly modified ARM-PCR. The first two PCR rounds used TRBV1-TRBV30 forward primers with a C-beta reverse primer, about 10 cycles each. TCRdb reprocessed the multiplex PCR reads via MiXCR and lists one record per CDR3 protein. There are 99,000 or so distinct CDR3 sequences in the sample; approximately 80% occur only once, and 15% to 20% lies in the top ten. Extraction of RNA together with DNA used about 17-31 mg of unsorted bulk tissue. None of the patients had received treatment, and all had chronic HBV infection. Tumor samples uniformly had over 80% viable tumor cells.

The chain couples TRBV12-3 or TRBV12-4 to TRBJ1-4, with D unclear. The sequence was collected from a man in his forties or fifties with primary liver carcinoma and hepatitis B virus infection. The material sequenced was liver tumor tissue from sampling region 3. Subset of the sample: tumor region T3, left-lateral pole. The CDR3 region has the DNA TGTGCCAGCAGTTTAGCGGGAGCCGAAAAACTGTTTATT. Translating gives CASSLAGAEKLFI.